This T cell receptor (beta chain) emerged from a study of cytomegalovirus exposure and HLA in healthy donors. About the study: Earlier, 150 million to 200 million T cells were analyzed, and about 100 million unique TCR beta sequences were found among them.

For this clone: Its antigen is unidentified.

The study ran its PCR with 60 Vbeta and 13 Jbeta primers. The method was immunoSEQ multiplex PCR; TCRdb's version includes in-frame clones alone and lacks a portion of them. The sample consists of under 250,000 clones, approximately 82% of them appearing once. Whole-study findings and limits: Most subjects' HLA-A and HLA-B alleles were reportedly predicted from TCR beta sequences. A later analysis linked a missense variant in DCLRE1C to the trimming of TCR beta V and J genes.

Germline-derived CDR1 and CDR2 are SEHNR and FQNEAQ (reference sequence). CDR3 size: 14 residues. V gave up 5 bases and J gave up 6 bases, with 16 bases separating them. The receptor comes from a man younger than 30 in good health and CMV-seronegative. The sequenced material came from PBMCs. V is TRBV7-9 and J is TRBJ1-2; no clear D. As DNA, the CDR3 is TGTGCCAGCAGCCCGAGCTACCTCATCCATGGCTACACCTTC. Translating it yields CASSPSYLIHGYTF. Full variable domain (remainder filled in from reference TRBV7-9 and TRBJ1-2): DTGVSQNPRHKITKRGQNVTFRCDPISEHNRLYWYRQTLGQGPEFLTYFQNEAQLEKSRLLSDRFSAERPKGSFSTLEIQRTEQGDSAMYLCASSPSYLIHGYTFGSGTRLTVV.